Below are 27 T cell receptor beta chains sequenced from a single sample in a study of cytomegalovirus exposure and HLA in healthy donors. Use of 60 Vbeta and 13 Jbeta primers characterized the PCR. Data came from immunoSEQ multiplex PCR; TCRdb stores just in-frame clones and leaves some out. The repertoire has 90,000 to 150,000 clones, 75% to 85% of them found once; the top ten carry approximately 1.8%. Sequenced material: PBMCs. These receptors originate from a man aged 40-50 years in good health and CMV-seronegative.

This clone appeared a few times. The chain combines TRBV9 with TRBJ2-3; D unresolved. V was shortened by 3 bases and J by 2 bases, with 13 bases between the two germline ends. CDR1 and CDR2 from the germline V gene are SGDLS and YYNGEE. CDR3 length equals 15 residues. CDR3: CASSAGLASTDTQYF. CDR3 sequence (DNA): TGTGCCAGCAGCGCCGGATTAGCTTCCACAGATACGCAGTATTTT.

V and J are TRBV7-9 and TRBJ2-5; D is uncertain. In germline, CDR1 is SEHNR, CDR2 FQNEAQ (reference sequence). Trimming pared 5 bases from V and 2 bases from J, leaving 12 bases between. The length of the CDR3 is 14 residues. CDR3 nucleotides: TGTGCCAGCAGCCCTCGACAAGTTCAAGAGACCCAGTACTTC. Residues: CASSPRQVQETQYF.

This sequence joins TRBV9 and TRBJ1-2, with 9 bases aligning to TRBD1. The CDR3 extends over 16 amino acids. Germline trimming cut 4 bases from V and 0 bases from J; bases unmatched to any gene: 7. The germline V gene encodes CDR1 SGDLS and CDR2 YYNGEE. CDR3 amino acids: CASSSSRDRANYGYTF. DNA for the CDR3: TGTGCCAGCAGCTCAAGTCGGGACAGGGCTAACTATGGCTACACCTTC.

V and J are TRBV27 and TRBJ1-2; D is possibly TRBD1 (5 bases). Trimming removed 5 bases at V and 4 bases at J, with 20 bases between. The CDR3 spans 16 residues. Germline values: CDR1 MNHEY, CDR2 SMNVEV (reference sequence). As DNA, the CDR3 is TGTGCCAGCAGTAGACGGAGGGGCCCTACGAGCTATGGCTACACCTTC. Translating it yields CASSRRRGPTSYGYTF.

The chain's CDR3 is CASSLLAGGRDGELFF. The DNA for the CDR3 is TGTGCCAGCAGCTTACTAGCGGGAGGCCGGGACGGGGAGCTGTTTTTT. The chain has TRBV5-8 and TRBJ2-2, with 12 bases fitting TRBD2. There are 16 residues in the CDR3. J was trimmed by 7 bases and V by 2 bases; bases with no gene match: 6. Germline V CDR1 and CDR2: SGHTS, YDEGEE.

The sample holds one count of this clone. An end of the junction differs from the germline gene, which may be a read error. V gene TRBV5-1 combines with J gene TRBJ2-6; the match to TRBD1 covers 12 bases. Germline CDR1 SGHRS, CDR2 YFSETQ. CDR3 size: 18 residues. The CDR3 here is CASSWQGQGASGANGLTF. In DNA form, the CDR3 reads TGCGCCAGCAGCTGGCAGGGACAGGGGGCTTCTGGGGCCAACGGCCTGACTTTC.

In DNA, the CDR3 is TGCGCCAGCAGGACAGGGGATGAGGAAAAACTGTTTTTT. Encoded protein: CASRTGDEEKLFF. This chain uses TRBV5-1 with TRBJ1-4; 8 bases line up with TRBD1. The CDR3 extends over 13 amino acids. Germline trimming cut 5 bases from V and 8 bases from J; bases unmatched to any gene: 5. Germline values: CDR1 SGHRS, CDR2 YFSETQ. The variable domain in full, completed from reference TRBV5-1 and TRBJ1-4, reads KAGVTQTPRYLIKTRGQQVTLSCSPISGHRSVSWYQQTPGQGLQFLFEYFSETQRNKGNFPGRFSGRQFSNSRSEMNVSTLELGDSALYLCASRTGDEEKLFFGSGTQLSVL.

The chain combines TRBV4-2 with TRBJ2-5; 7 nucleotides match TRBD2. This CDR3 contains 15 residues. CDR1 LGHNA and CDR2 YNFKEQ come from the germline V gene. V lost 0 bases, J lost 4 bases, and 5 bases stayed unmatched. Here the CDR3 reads CASSQEGGDVETQYF. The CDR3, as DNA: TGTGCCAGCAGCCAAGAGGGAGGGGATGTAGAGACCCAGTACTTC.

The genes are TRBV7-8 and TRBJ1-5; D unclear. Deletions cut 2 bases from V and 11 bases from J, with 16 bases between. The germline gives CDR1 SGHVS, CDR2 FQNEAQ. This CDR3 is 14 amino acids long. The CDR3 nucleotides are TGTGCCAGCAGCTTACTCTTAACGTCGCGGTCCCAGCATTTT. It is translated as CASSLLLTSRSQHF.

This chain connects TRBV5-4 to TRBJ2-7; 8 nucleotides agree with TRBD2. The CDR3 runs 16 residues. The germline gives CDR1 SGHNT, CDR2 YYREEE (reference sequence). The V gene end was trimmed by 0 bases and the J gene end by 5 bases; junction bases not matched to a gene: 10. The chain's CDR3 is CASSLAVGGALDEQYF. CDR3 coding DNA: TGTGCCAGCAGCTTGGCCGTCGGGGGGGCGCTCGACGAGCAGTACTTC.

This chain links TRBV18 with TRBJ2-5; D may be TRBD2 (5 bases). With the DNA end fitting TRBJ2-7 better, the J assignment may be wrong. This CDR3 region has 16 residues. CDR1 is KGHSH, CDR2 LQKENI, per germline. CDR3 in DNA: TGTGCCAGCTCACCAGGGTACAGCAACTCGGGGTACGAGCAGTACTTC. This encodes CASSPGYSNSGYEQYF.

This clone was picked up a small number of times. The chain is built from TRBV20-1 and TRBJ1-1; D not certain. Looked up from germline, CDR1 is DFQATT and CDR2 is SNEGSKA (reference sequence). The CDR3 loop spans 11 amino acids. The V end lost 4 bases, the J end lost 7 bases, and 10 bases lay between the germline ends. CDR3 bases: TGCAGTGCTATCCCAGGCCGTGAAGCTTTCTTT. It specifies CSAIPGREAFF.

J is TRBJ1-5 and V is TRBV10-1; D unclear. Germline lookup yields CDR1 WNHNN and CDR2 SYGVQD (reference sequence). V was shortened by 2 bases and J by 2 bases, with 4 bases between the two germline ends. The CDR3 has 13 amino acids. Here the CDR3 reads CASSERGNQPQHF. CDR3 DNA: TGCGCCAGCAGTGAGCGGGGCAATCAGCCCCAGCATTTT.

The CDR3 region is CASSRLYSNQPQHF. The DNA of the CDR3 is TGTGCCAGCAGTCGACTTTATAGCAATCAGCCCCAGCATTTT. This chain joins TRBV6-5 and TRBJ1-5; D uncertain. The CDR3 contains 14 residues. Trimming pared 5 bases from V and 0 bases from J, leaving 8 bases between. The germline CDR1 and CDR2 sequences are MNHEY and SVGAGI.

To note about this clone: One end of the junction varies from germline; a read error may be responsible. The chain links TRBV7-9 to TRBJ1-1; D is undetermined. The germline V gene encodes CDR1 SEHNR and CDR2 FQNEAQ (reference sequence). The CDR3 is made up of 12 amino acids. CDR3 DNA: TGTTCCAGCAGCGCGAGGAACACTGAAGCTTTCTTT. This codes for CSSSARNTEAFF.

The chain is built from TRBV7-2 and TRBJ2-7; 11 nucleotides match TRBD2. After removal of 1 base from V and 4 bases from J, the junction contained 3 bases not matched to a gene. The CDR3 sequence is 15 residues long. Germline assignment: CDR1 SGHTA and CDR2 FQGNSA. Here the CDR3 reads CASSLVPSGGYEQYF. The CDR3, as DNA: TGTGCCAGCAGCTTAGTGCCTAGCGGGGGGTACGAGCAGTACTTC.

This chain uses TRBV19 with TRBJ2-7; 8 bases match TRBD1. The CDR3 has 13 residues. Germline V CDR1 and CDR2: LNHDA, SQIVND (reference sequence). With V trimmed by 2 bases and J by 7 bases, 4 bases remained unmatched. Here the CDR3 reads CASSIQGAGEQYF. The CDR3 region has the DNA TGTGCCAGTAGTATACAGGGGGCGGGAGAGCAGTACTTC. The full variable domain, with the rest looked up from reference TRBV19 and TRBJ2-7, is DGGITQSPKYLFRKEGQNVTLSCEQNLNHDAMYWYRQDPGQGLRLIYYSQIVNDFQKGDIAEGYSVSREKKESFPLTVTSAQKNPTAFYLCASSIQGAGEQYFGPGTRLTVT.

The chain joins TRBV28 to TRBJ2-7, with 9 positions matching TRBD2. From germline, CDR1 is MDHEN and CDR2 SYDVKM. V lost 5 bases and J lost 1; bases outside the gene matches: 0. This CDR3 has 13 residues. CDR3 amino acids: CASSAGGSYEQYF. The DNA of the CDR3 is TGTGCCAGCAGTGCGGGGGGGTCCTACGAGCAGTACTTC.

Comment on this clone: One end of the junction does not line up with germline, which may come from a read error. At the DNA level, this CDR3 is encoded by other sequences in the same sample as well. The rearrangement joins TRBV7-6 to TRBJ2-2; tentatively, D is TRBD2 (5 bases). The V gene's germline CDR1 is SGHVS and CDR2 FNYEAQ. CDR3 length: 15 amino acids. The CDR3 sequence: CASSLDVLFLGELFF. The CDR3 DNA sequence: TGTGCCAGCAGCTTAGATGTTTTATTCCTCGGGGAGTTGTTTTTT.

The CDR3 reads CASRPGNTNYGYTF. CDR3 coding DNA: TGTGCCAGCAGGCCAGGAAATACTAACTATGGCTACACCTTC. The V gene is TRBV2, the J gene TRBJ1-2; D not certain. The germline V gene has CDR1 SNHLY and CDR2 FYNNEI. CDR3 length equals 14 residues. V was trimmed by 6 bases and J by 0 bases, leaving 11 bases between them.

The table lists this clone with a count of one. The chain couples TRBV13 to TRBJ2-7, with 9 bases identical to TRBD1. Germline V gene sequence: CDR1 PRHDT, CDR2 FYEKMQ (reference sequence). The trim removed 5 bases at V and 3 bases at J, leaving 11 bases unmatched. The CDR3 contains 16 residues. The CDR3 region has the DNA TGTGCCAGCAGCACCACACAGGGGGCGCCTATCTACGAGCAGTACTTC. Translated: CASSTTQGAPIYEQYF.

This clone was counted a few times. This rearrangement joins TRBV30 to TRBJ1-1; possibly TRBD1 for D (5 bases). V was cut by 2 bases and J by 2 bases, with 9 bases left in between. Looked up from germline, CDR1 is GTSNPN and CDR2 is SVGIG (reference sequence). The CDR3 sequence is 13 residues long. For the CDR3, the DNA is TGTGCCTGGAGTCAGACAGCTAACACTGAAGCTTTCTTT. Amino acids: CAWSQTANTEAFF.

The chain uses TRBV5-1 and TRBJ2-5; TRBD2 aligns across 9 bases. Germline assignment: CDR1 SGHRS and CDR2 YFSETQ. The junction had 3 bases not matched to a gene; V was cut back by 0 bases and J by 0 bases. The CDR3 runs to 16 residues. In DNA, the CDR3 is TGCGCCAGCAGCTTGGGGCGGGGGGGTAACCAAGAGACCCAGTACTTC. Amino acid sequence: CASSLGRGGNQETQYF.

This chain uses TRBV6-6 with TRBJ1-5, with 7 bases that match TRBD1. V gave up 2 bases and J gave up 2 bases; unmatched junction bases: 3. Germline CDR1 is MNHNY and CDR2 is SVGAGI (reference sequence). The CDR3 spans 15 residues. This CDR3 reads CASSYPTGGNQPQHF. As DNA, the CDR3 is TGTGCCAGCAGTTACCCCACAGGGGGCAATCAGCCCCAGCATTTT.

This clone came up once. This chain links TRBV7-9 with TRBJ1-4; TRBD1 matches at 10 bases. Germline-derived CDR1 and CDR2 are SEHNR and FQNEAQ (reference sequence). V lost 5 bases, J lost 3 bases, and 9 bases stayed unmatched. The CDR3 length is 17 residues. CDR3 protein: CASSSRDRGRANEKLFF. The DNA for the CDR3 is TGTGCCAGCAGCAGCCGGGACAGGGGTCGAGCTAATGAAAAACTGTTTTTT.

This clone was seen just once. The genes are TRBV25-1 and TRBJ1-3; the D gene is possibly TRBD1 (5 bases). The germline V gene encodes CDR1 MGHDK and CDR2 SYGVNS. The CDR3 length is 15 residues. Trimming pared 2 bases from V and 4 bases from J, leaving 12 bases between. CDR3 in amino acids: CASSEAGVSGNTIYF. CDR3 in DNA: TGTGCCAGCAGTGAAGCGGGGGTTTCGGGAAACACCATATATTTT.

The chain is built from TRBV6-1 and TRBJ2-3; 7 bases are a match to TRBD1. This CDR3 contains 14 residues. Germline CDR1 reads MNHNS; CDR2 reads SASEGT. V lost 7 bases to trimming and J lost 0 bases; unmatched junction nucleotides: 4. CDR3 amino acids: CASTTGQSTDTQYF. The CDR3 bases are TGTGCCAGCACTACGGGACAGAGCACAGATACGCAGTATTTT.